The clone carrying this TCR beta chain has a single count. Its antigen is unknown. Produced via immunoSEQ multiplex PCR; TCRdb's table is partial and in-frame only. Among about 57,000 clones, 78% were seen once, and the ten largest hold 3.5% to 5.5%. The entry originates in a study of vaccination effects on CD4 cells after COVID-19. Study-wide context: A median of 72 days separated the second dose and sampling. Points from the study as a whole: Substantial clonal contraction characterized both infection- and vaccine-induced clones late after vaccination.

After more than 8 days in culture, the CD4+ T cells were isolated. Participants were vaccinated with two doses of either the BNT162b2 or mRNA-1273 vaccine. Fresh IL-2-containing medium replaced half the medium on days 3 and 7. This receptor was taken from a human donor who received a COVID-19 vaccine. The specimen was CD4+ T cells from PBMCs cultured without peptide, collected after COVID-19 vaccination.

The DNA of the CDR3 is TGTGCCAGCAGGACAGGGAACTCCTATAATTCACCCCTCCACTTT. Encoded protein: CASRTGNSYNSPLHF. J is TRBJ1-6 and V is TRBV6-5; 7 bases are a match to TRBD1. J was trimmed by 0 bases and V by 6 bases; bases with no gene match: 2. This CDR3 has 15 amino acids. Germline V gives CDR1 MNHEY, CDR2 SVGAGI.